The clone carrying this TCR beta chain occurred a few times. Its antigen is unknown. This entry comes from a study of immune evolution from preneoplasia to lung adenocarcinoma. Notes on the study in general: From normal lung to invasive adenocarcinoma, top clone frequencies appeared to decrease.

This CDR3 region has 19 residues. Germline CDR1 reads SGHRS; CDR2 reads YFSETQ. Trimming removed 1 base from V and 0 bases from J; junction bases left unmatched: 10. The method was immunoSEQ multiplex PCR; TCRdb's version includes in-frame clones alone and lacks a portion of them. The data contain 9,500 to 15,000 clones, more than 75% of them seen just once; the ten biggest clones take up 3.8%. After pathologic assessment, macro-dissection selected premalignant or tumor cells for extraction. The chain employs TRBV5-1 and TRBJ2-6; 7 nucleotides line up with TRBD1. Sequencing was performed on FFPE tissue from an adenomatous hyperplasia lung lesion. Subset described: atypical adenomatous hyperplasia (AAH), lung preneoplasia. The sequence came from a person between 50 and 69 years old with lung adenocarcinoma. The chain's CDR3 is CASSLRYPGTDSGANVLTF. The CDR3 coding sequence is TGCGCCAGCAGCTTGCGATATCCGGGGACAGACTCTGGGGCCAACGTCCTGACTTTC. The whole variable domain, filled in from reference TRBV5-1 and TRBJ2-6, reads KAGVTQTPRYLIKTRGQQVTLSCSPISGHRSVSWYQQTPGQGLQFLFEYFSETQRNKGNFPGRFSGRQFSNSRSEMNVSTLELGDSALYLCASSLRYPGTDSGANVLTFGAGSRLTVL.